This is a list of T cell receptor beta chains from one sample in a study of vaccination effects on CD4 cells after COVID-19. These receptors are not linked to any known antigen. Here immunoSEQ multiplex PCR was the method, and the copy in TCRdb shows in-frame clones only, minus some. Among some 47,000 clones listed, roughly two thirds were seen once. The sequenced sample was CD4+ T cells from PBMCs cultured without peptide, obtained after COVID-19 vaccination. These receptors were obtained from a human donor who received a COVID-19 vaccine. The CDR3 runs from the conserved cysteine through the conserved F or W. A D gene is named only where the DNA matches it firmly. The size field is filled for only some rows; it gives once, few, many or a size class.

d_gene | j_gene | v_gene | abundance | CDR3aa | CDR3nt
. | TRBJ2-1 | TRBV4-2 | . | CASSHENNEQFF | TGTGCCAGCAGCCACGAAAACAATGAGCAGTTCTTC
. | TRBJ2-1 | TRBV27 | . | CASTLSLHSYNEQFF | TGTGCCAGCACCCTTTCCCTGCACTCCTACAATGAGCAGTTCTTC
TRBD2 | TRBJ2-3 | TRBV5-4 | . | CASSLGKGLAGTDTQYF | TGTGCCAGCAGCTTGGGGAAGGGACTAGCGGGCACAGATACGCAGTATTTT
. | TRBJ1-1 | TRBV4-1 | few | CASSQETAGTLVEAFF | TGCGCCAGCAGCCAAGAAACGGCCGGGACCTTAGTTGAAGCTTTCTTT
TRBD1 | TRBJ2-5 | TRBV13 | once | CASSLGRQGVTQYF | TGTGCCAGCAGCTTAGGCCGACAGGGGGTGACCCAGTACTTC
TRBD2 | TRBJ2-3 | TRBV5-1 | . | CASSLAGGGLDTQYF | TGCGCCAGCAGCTTGGCGGGAGGTGGGCTAGATACGCAGTATTTT
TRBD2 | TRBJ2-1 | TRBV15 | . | CATSRGLTGDEQFF | TGTGCCACCAGCAGGGGACTAACGGGAGATGAGCAGTTCTTC
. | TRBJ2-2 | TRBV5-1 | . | CASSPGGLSTGELFF | TGCGCCAGCAGCCCCGGGGGCTTGAGCACCGGGGAGCTGTTTTTT
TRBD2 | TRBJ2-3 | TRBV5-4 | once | CASSFSGKYTDTQYF | TGTGCCAGCAGCTTTAGCGGGAAGTACACAGATACGCAGTATTTT
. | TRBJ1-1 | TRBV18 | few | CASSQSRGQTEEAFF | TGTGCCAGCTCACAAAGCCGAGGACAGACAGAAGAAGCTTTCTTT
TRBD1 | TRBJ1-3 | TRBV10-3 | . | CAIMDREGNTIYF | TGTGCCATCATGGACAGGGAGGGAAACACCATATATTTT
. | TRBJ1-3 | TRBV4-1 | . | CASSRDILSGNTIYF | TGCGCCAGCAGCCGGGACATCCTCTCTGGAAACACCATATATTTT
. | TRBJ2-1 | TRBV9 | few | CASSVSGASDEQFF | TGTGCCAGCAGCGTATCGGGAGCGAGCGATGAGCAGTTCTTC
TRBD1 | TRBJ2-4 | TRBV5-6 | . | CASSLPLGQGSNIQYF | TGTGCCAGCAGCTTGCCATTAGGACAGGGAAGTAACATTCAGTACTTC
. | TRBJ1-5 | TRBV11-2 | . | CASSSAGRKQPQHF | TGTGCCAGCAGCTCAGCGGGTCGGAAACAGCCCCAGCATTTT
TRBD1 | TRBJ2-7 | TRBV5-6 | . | CASSPETGVREQYF | TGTGCCAGCAGCCCGGAGACAGGGGTACGGGAGCAGTACTTC